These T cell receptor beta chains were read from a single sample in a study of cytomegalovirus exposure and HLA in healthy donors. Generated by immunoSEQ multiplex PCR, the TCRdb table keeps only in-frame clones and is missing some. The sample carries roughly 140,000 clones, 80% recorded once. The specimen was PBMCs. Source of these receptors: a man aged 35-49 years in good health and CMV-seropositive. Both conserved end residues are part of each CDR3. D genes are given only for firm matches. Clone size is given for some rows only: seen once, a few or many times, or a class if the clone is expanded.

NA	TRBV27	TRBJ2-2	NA	TGTGCCAGCAGTTTAGTTAACGGGGAGCTGTTTTTT	CASSLVNGELFF
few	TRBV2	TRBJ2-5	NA	TGTGCCAGCAGTGACAGGGGTACCGGTCGACAGACCCAGTACTTC	CASSDRGTGRQTQYF
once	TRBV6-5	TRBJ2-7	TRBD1	TGTGCCAGCAGCCCGGACAGGGGGAGCTCCTACGAGCAGTACTTC	CASSPDRGSSYEQYF
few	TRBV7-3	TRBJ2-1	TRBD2	TGTGCCAGCAGCTTATTGGGGGGGTCCGGAACCTACAATGAGCAGTTCTTC	CASSLLGGSGTYNEQFF
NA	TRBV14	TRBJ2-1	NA	TGTGCCAGCAGCCAAGTGTTCGCGGATCGGGAGCAGTTCTTC	CASSQVFADREQFF
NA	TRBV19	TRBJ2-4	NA	TGTGCCAGTAGTATTGGGATTTCGGGAGTCCGGAAAGGCGGCATTCAGTACTTC	CASSIGISGVRKGGIQYF
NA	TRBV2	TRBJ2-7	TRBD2	TGTGCCAGCAGTGAACAACCTAGCGGAGGGCCCTACGAGCAGTACTTC	CASSEQPSGGPYEQYF
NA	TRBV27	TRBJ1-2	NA	TGTGCCAGCAGGTTACGAGATGCTTTAAACTATGGCTACACCTTC	CASRLRDALNYGYTF
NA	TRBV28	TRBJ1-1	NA	TGTGCCAGCAGTTATTTTGGGGCGAGAACTGAAGCTTTCTTT	CASSYFGARTEAFF
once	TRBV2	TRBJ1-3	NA	TGTGCCAGCAGTGAAGCGCAGGTTGCTGGAAACACCATATATTTT	CASSEAQVAGNTIYF
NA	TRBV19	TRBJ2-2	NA	TGTGCCAGTACCTCCGGGACTCCTCGCACCGGGGAGCTGTTTTTT	CASTSGTPRTGELFF
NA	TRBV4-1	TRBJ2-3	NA	TGCGCCAGCAGCCAACTTGACGGGAATCAGCCCCAGTATTTT	CASSQLDGNQPQYF
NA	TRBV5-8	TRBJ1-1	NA	TGTGCCAGCAGCCTACTGGAGGGGACTGAAGCTTTCTTT	CASSLLEGTEAFF
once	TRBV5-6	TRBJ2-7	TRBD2	TGTGCCAGCAGCTTGGTCGGCGGGAGGTACGAGCAGTACTTC	CASSLVGGRYEQYF
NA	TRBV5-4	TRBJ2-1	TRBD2	TGTGCCAGCAGCTCGACTAGCGGGAGGGACCATGAGCAGTTCTTC	CASSSTSGRDHEQFF
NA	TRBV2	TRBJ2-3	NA	TGTGCCAGCAGTGCGACAGGATCTGGGACAGATACGCAGTATTTT	CASSATGSGTDTQYF
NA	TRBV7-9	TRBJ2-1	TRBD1	TGTGCCAGCAGCCTCGGACAGGACCTCTACAATGAGCAGTTCTTC	CASSLGQDLYNEQFF
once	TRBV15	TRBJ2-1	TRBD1	TGTGCCACCAGCAGAGAGTATGGGACAGGGGTGATTGATGAGCAGTTCTTC	CATSREYGTGVIDEQFF
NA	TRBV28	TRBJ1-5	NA	TGTGCCAGCACCTTACAATCTCAGCCCCAGCATTTT	CASTLQSQPQHF
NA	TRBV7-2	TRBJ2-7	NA	TGTGCCAGCAGCCCCCAATTTAAGTCGAGCTCCTACGAGCAGTACTTC	CASSPQFKSSSYEQYF
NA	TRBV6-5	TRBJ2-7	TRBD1	TGTGCCAGCAGGCTTAGACAGGGGGGCTACGAGCAGTACTTC	CASRLRQGGYEQYF
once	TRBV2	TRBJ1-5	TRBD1	TGTGCCAGCAACCGGGACAGCAGTCAGCCCCAGCATTTT	CASNRDSSQPQHF
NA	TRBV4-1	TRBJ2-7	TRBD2	TGCGCCAGCAGCCAAGTTGCGGGGGTCTACGAGCAGTACTTC	CASSQVAGVYEQYF
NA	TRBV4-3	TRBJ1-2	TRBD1	TGCGCCAGCAGCCAAGATCTAAACAGGGGTTGGGATGGCTACACCTTC	CASSQDLNRGWDGYTF
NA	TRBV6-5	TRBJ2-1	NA	TGTGCCAGCAAGGGGACTCGTATCACCCATGAGCAGTTCTTC	CASKGTRITHEQFF
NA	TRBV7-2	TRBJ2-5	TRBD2	TGTGCCAGCAGCCAGCGGGGGGGCCAAGAGACCCAGTACTTC	CASSQRGGQETQYF
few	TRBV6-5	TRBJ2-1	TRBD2	TGTGCCACCTCTGATCTAGCGGGAGCCACCGATGAGCAGTTCTTC	CATSDLAGATDEQFF
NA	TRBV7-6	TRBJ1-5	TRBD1	TGTGCCAGCAGCTCCCGGACAGGGGGTATTCGCAATCAGCCCCAGCATTTT	CASSSRTGGIRNQPQHF
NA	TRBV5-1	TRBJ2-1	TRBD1	TGCGCCAGCAGCTTGGAGGGACAGGGACTCTACTACAATGAGCAGTTCTTC	CASSLEGQGLYYNEQFF
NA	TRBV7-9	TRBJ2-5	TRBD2	TGTGCCAGCAGCATACAACTAGCGGGGGGCGTCCAAGAGACCCAGTACTTC	CASSIQLAGGVQETQYF
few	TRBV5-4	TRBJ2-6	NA	TGTGCCAGCAGCTCTAGGGGTACTGGGGCCAACGTCCTGACTTTC	CASSSRGTGANVLTF
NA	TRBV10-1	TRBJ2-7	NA	TGCGCCAGCAGGGCTTTTTGCTACGAGCAGTACTTC	CASRAFCYEQYF
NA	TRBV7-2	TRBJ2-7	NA	TGTGCCAGCAGCTTAGCCCGGGGGAGCTCCTACGAGCAGTACTTC	CASSLARGSSYEQYF
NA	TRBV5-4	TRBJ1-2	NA	TGTGCCAGCAGCTTGGCGGGTACAGGGCTTGGCTACACCTTC	CASSLAGTGLGYTF
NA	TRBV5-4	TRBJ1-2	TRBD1	TGTGCCAGCAGCTCTATCCAGGGGGGCGGTGGCTATGGCTACACCTTC	CASSSIQGGGGYGYTF
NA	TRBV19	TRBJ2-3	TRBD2	TGTGCCAGTAGTCTAGGACTAGCGGGAGCTCCAGATACGCAGTATTTT	CASSLGLAGAPDTQYF
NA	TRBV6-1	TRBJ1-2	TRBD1	TGTGCCAGCAGTGGCGGACAGGATCCCTCAAGGGGCTACACCTTC	CASSGGQDPSRGYTF
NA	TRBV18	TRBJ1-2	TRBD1	TGTGCCAGCTGGGGACAGACTCCCTATGGCTACACCTTC	CASWGQTPYGYTF
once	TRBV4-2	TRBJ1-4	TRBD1	TGTGCCAGCAGCCAAAAGCGGGGGACAGGGGGTTTGGATGAAAAACTGTTTTTT	CASSQKRGTGGLDEKLFF
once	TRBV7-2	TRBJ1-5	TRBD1	TGTGCCAGCAGCTTAGGCGGACAGGGCAATCAGCCCCAGCATTTT	CASSLGGQGNQPQHF
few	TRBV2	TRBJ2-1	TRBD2	TGTGCCAGCAGTGAACAGACTAGCGGGAGGGCCAATGAGCAGTTCTTC	CASSEQTSGRANEQFF
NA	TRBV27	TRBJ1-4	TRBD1	TGTGCCAGCAGTTCACCGACAGGGGGTTCCGGAAAACTGTTTTTT	CASSSPTGGSGKLFF